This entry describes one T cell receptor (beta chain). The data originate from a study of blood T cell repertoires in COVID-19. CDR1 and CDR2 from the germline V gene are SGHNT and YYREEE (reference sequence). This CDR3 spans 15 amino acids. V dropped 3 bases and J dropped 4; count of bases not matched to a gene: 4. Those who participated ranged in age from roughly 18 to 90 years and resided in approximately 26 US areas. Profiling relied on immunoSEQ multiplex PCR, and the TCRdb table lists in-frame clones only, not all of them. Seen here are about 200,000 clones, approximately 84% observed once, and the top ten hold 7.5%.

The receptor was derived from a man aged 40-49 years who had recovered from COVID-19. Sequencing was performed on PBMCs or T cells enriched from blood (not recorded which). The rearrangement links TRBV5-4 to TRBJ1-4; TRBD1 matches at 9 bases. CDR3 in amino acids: CASSYRGLGNEKLFF. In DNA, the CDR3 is TGTGCCAGCAGCTACAGGGGGCTAGGTAATGAAAAACTGTTTTTT. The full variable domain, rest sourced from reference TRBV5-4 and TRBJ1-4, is ETGVTQSPTHLIKTRGQQVTLRCSSQSGHNTVSWYQQALGQGPQFIFQYYREEENGRGNFPPRFSGLQFPNYSSELNVNALELDDSALYLCASSYRGLGNEKLFFGSGTQLSVL.